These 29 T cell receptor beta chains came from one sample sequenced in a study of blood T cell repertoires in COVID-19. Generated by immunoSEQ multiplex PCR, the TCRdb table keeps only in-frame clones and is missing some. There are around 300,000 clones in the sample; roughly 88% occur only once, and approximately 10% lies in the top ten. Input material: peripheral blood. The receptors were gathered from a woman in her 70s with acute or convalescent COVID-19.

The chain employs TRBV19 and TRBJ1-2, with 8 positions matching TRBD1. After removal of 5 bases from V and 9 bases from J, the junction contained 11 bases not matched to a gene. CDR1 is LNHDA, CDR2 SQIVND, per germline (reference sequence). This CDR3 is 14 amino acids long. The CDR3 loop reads CASSFRGQDLRYTF. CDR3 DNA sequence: TGTGCCAGTAGTTTCAGGGGACAGGATTTGCGCTACACCTTC.

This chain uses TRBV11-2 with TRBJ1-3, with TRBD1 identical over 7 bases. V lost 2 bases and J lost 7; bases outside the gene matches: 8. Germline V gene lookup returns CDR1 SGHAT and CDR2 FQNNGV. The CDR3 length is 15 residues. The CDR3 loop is CASSLWTGGRNTIYF. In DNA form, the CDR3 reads TGTGCCAGCAGCTTATGGACAGGAGGAAGGAACACCATATATTTT.

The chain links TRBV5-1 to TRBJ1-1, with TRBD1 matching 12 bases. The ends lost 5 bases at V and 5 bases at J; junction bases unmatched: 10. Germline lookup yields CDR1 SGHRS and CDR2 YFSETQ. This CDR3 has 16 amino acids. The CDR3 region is CASSPTGTGGFTEAFF. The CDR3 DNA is TGCGCCAGCAGTCCTACGGGGACAGGGGGCTTTACTGAAGCTTTCTTT.

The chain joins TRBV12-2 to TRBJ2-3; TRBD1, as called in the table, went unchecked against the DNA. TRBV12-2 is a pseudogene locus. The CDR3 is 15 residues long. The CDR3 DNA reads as TGTGCAAGTCGCTCCGGGACAGGGGGATCAGATACGCAGTATTTT. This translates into CASRSGTGGSDTQYF.

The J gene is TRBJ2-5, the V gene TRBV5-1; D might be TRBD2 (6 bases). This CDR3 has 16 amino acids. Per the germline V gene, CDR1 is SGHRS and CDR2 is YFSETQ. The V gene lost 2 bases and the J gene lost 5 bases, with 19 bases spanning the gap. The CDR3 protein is CASSFGTGARDETQYF. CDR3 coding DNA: TGCGCCAGCAGCTTCGGAACGGGAGCGAGGGATGAGACCCAGTACTTC.

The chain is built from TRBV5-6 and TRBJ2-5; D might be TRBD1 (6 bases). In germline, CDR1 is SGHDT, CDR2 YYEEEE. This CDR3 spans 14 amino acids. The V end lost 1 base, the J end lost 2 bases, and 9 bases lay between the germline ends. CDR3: CASSLTGIQETQYF. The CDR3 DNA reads TGTGCCAGCAGCTTGACAGGGATACAAGAGACCCAGTACTTC.

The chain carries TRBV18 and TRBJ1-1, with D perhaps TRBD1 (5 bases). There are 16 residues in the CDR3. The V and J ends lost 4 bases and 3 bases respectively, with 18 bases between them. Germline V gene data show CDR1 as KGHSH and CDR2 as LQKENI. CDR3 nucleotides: TGTGCCAGCTCACGCGGGACTTCTGTGGGCGACACTGAAGCTTTCTTT. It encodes CASSRGTSVGDTEAFF.

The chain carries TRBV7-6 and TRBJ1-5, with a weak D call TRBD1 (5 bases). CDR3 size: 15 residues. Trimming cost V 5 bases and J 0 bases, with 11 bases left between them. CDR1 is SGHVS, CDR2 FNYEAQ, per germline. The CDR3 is CASSPEGYSNQPQHF. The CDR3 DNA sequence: TGTGCCAGCAGCCCGGAGGGGTATAGCAATCAGCCCCAGCATTTT.

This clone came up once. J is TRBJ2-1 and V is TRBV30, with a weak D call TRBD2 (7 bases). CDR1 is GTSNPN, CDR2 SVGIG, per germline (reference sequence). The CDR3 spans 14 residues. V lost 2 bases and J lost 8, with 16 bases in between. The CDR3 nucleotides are TGTGCCTGGAGTAGGTGGGGGGGCCTCGATGAGCAGTTCTTC. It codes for CAWSRWGGLDEQFF.

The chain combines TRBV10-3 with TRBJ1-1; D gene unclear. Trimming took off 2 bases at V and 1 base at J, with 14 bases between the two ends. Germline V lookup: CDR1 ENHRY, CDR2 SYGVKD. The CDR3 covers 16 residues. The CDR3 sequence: CAISERGGNGNTEAFF. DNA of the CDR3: TGTGCCATCAGTGAGCGGGGAGGGAACGGGAACACTGAAGCTTTCTTT.

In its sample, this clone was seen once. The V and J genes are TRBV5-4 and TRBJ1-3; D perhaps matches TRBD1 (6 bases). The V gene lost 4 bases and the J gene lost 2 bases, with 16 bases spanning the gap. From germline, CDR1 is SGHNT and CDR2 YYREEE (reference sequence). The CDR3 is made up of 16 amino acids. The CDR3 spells CASSTKQGKAGNTIYF. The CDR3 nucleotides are TGTGCCAGCAGCACGAAACAGGGCAAGGCTGGAAACACCATATATTTT.

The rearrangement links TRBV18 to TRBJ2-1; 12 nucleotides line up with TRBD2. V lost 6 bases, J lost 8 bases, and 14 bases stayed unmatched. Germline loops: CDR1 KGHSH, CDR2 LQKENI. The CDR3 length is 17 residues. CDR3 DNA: TGTGCCAGCTCCCTCAGCAGAGGGGCTAGCGGGGGGGATGAGCAGTTCTTC. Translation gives CASSLSRGASGGDEQFF.

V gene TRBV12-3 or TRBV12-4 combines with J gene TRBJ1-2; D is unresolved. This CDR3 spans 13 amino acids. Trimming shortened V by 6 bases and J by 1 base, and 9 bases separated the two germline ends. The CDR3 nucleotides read TGTGCCAGCAGCCCTATACTTAACTATGGCTACACCTTC. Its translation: CASSPILNYGYTF.

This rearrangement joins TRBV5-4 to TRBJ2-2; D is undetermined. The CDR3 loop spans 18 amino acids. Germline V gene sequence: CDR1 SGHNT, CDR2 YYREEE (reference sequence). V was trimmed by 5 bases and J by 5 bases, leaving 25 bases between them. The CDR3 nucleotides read TGTGCCAGCAGTGGCCCGATGAGGAGCCAACTCCGGACCGGGGAGCTGTTTTTT. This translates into CASSGPMRSQLRTGELFF. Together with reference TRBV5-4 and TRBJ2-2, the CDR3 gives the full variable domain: ETGVTQSPTHLIKTRGQQVTLRCSSQSGHNTVSWYQQALGQGPQFIFQYYREEENGRGNFPPRFSGLQFPNYSSELNVNALELDDSALYLCASSGPMRSQLRTGELFFGEGSRLTVL.

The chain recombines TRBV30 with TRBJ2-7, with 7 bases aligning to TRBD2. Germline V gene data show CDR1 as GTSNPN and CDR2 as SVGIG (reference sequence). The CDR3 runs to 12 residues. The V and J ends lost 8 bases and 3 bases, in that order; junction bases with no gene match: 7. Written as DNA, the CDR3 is TGTGCCGTCTCTAGCGGCCTCTACGAGCAGTACTTC. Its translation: CAVSSGLYEQYF.

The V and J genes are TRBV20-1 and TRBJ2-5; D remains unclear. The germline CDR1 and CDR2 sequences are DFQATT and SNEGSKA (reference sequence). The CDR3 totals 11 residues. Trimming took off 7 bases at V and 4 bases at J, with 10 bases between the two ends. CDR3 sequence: CSVYSVETQYF. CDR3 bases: TGCAGTGTCTACAGTGTAGAGACCCAGTACTTC.

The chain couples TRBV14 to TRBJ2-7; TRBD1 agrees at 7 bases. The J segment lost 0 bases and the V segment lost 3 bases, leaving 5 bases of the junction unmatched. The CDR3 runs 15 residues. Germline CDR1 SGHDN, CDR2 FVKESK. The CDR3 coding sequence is TGTGCCAGCAGCCAGATGACAGGGAACTCCTACGAGCAGTACTTC. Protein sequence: CASSQMTGNSYEQYF.

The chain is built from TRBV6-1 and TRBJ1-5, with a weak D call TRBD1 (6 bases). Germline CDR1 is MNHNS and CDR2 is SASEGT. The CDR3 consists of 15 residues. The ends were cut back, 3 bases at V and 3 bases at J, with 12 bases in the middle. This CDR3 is CASSDQQGPNQPQHF. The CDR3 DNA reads TGTGCCAGCAGTGATCAACAGGGCCCCAATCAGCCCCAGCATTTT.

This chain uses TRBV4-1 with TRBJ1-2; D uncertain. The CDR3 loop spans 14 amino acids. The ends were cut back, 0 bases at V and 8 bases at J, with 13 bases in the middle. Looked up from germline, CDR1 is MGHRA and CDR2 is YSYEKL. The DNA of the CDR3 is TGCGCCAGCAGCCAAGAGACCGGAGCGGTCGGCTACACCTTC. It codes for CASSQETGAVGYTF.

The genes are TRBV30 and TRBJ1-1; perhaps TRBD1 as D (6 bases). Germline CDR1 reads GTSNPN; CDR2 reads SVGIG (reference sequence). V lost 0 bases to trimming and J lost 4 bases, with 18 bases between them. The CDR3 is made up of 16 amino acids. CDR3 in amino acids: CAWSVTYDRIGTEAFF. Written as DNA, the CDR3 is TGTGCCTGGAGTGTAACGTACGACAGGATCGGCACTGAAGCTTTCTTT.

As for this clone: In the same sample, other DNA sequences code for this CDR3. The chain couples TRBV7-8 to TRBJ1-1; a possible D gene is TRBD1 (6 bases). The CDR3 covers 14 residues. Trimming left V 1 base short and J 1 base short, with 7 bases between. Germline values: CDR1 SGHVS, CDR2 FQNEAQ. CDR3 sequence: CASSLVQGNTEAFF. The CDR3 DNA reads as TGTGCCAGCAGCTTAGTACAGGGGAACACTGAAGCTTTCTTT.

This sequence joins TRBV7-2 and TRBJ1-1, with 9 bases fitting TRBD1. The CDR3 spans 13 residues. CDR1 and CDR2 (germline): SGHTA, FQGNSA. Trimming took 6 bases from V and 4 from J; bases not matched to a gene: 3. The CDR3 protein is CASRGQGGTEAFF. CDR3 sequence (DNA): TGTGCCAGCAGGGGACAGGGTGGCACTGAAGCTTTCTTT.

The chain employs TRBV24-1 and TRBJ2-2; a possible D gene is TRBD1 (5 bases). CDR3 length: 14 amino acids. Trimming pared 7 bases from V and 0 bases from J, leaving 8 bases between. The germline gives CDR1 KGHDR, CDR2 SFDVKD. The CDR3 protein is CATSTGTNTGELFF. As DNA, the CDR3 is TGTGCCACCAGCACAGGAACGAACACCGGGGAGCTGTTTTTT.

The CDR3 loop is CASSQPIAETQYF. CDR3 nucleotide sequence: TGTGCCAGCAGCCAGCCTATCGCTGAGACCCAGTACTTC. The chain carries TRBV3-1 (or the pseudogene TRBV3-2) and TRBJ2-5; the D is unclear. Germline V gene sequence: CDR1 LGHDT, CDR2 YNNKEL (reference sequence). The CDR3 sequence is 13 residues long. Trimming shortened V by 3 bases and J by 5 bases, and 10 bases separated the two germline ends.

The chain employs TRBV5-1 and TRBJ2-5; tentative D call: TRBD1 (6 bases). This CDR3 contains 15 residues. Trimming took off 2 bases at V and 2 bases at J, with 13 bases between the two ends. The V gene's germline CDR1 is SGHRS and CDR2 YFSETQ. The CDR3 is CASSLQGTWQETQYF. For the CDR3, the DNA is TGCGCCAGCAGCTTACAGGGAACGTGGCAAGAGACCCAGTACTTC.

The CDR3, as DNA: TGTGCCAGCAGTCCCAGTCGCAACACCATATATTTT. Protein: CASSPSRNTIYF. The V call is TRBV11-2, the J call TRBJ1-3; D remains ambiguous. The CDR3 consists of 12 residues. V lost 6 bases and J 7 bases, leaving 10 bases between the germline ends. In germline, CDR1 is SGHAT, CDR2 FQNNGV.

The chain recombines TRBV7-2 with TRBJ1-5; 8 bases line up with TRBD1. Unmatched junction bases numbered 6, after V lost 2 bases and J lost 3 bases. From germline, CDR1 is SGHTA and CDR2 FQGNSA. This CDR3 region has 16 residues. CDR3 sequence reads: CASSLPQGAINQPQHF. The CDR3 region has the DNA TGTGCCAGCAGCTTACCGCAGGGGGCGATCAATCAGCCCCAGCATTTT.

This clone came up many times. The CDR3 nucleotides read TGTGCCAGCAGCAGACAGCAAAATCAGCCCCAGCATTTT. This gives the protein CASSRQQNQPQHF. V and J are TRBV6-5 and TRBJ1-5; D might be TRBD1 (5 bases). Germline V CDR1 and CDR2: MNHEY, SVGAGI. This CDR3 is 13 amino acids long. V was shortened by 6 bases and J by 4 bases, with 10 bases between the two germline ends.

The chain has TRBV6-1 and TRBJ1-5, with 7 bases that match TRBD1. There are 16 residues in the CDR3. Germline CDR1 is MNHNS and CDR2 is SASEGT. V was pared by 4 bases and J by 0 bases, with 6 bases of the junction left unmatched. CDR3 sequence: CASSGGTVYSNQPQHF. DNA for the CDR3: TGTGCCAGCAGTGGAGGGACAGTTTATAGCAATCAGCCCCAGCATTTT.